Sequencing of this TCR beta chain was carried out in a study of blood T cell repertoires in COVID-19. Study-level background: Researchers got acute and convalescent COVID-19 samples from the United States, Italy and Spain. PBMCs, B-cell-depleted T cells, or T cells were the source of the cDNA or gDNA that made up the material.

In the original workflow: Reference gene primer amplification gave estimated nucleated cell counts. The method was immunoSEQ multiplex PCR; TCRdb's version includes in-frame clones alone and lacks a portion of them. That table supplies the V and J calls and clone size; D and trimming were determined from the DNA. The table has roughly 250,000 clones, approximately 91% seen once; the top ten hold under 2.5%. V lost 6 bases to trimming and J lost 6 bases, with 16 bases between them. There are 14 residues in the CDR3. The germline gives CDR1 SEHNR, CDR2 FQNEAQ (reference sequence). The receptor comes from a woman between 40 and 55 years old who had recovered from COVID-19. The material sequenced was peripheral blood. The chain employs TRBV7-9 and TRBJ2-3; weak D call: TRBD2 (6 bases). The CDR3 coding sequence is TGTGCCAGCAGGGCTAGCGCACAAGGGGATACGCAGTATTTT. Its translation is CASRASAQGDTQYF.